This T cell receptor beta chain was retrieved from a study of T cells in tuberculosis. Across the study: Blood was taken before or within 7 days of anti-tuberculosis therapy. Overall study results and limits: Shorter CDR3-alpha in active tuberculosis partly drove smaller distances. Active tuberculosis TCR-alpha repertoires lay closer to GMM-specific TCRs than IGRA-negative controls, suggesting clonal expansion.

Germline V gene data show CDR1 as SGHAT and CDR2 as FQNNGV. The CDR3 loop spans 14 amino acids. V shed 0 bases and J shed 3 bases, with 8 bases lying between them. As to this clone: Its antigen is as yet unknown.

Repertoires were generated with immunoSEQ multiplex PCR, while TCRdb's copy carries only in-frame clones and drops some. The top ten clones hold approximately 10% of a sample with around 33,000 clones, under 95% of them seen once. Time point of the sample: new active TB diagnosis, blood taken before or within 7 days of starting treatment. Active tuberculosis patients were new diagnoses, HIV-seronegative, South African, and aged 18 years or older. This chain links TRBV11-2 with TRBJ1-1; the D is unclear. The sample was PBMCs, taken at tuberculosis diagnosis. The receptor's source is an adult with tuberculosis. CDR3 sequence: CASSLDPRDTEAFF. In DNA form, the CDR3 reads TGTGCCAGCAGCTTAGACCCCCGGGACACTGAAGCTTTCTTT.